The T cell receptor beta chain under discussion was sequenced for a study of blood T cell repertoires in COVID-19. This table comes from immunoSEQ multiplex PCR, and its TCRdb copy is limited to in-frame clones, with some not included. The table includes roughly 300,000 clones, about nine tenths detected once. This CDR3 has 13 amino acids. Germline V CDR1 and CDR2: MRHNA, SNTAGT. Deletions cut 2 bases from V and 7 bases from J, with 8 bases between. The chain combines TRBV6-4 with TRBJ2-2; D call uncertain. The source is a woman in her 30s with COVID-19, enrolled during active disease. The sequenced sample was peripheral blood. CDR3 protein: CASSDQRGGELFF. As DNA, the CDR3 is TGTGCCAGCAGTGACCAAAGAGGCGGGGAGCTGTTTTTT.